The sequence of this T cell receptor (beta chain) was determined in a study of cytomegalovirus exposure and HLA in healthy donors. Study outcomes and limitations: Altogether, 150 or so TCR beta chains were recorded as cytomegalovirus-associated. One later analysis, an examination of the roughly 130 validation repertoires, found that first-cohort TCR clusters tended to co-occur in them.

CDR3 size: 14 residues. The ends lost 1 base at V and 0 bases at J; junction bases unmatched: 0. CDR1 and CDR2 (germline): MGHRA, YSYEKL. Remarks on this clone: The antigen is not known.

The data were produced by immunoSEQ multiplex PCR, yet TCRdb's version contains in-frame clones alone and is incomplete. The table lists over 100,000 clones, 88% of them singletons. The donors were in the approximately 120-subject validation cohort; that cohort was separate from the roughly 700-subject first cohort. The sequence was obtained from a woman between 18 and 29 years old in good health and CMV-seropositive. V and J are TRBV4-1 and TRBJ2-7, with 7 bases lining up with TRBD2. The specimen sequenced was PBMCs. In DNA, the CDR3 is TGCGCCAGCAGCCAAGCTAGCGGCTCCTACGAGCAGTACTTC. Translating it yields CASSQASGSYEQYF.